This section outlines one TCR beta chain sequence together with its context. This sample is part of a study of T cell changes during pregnancy in multiple sclerosis. Trimming cost V 6 bases and J 8 bases, with 14 bases left between them. This CDR3 comprises 13 residues. Germline CDR1 LNHDA, CDR2 SQIVND (reference sequence). Profiled with immunoSEQ multiplex PCR; TCRdb holds only in-frame clones, not every one. The sample yields 85,000 to 100,000 clones, less than 95% seen once. This specimen consisted of peripheral blood, obtained before pregnancy. V usage is TRBV19 and J usage is TRBJ2-1; the D gene is possibly TRBD2 (6 bases). The TCR sequence derives from a female donor with multiple sclerosis, enrolled in a pregnancy study. Here the CDR3 reads CASSPGLKHEQFF. CDR3 DNA sequence: TGTGCCAGTAGCCCGGGACTCAAGCATGAGCAGTTCTTC.